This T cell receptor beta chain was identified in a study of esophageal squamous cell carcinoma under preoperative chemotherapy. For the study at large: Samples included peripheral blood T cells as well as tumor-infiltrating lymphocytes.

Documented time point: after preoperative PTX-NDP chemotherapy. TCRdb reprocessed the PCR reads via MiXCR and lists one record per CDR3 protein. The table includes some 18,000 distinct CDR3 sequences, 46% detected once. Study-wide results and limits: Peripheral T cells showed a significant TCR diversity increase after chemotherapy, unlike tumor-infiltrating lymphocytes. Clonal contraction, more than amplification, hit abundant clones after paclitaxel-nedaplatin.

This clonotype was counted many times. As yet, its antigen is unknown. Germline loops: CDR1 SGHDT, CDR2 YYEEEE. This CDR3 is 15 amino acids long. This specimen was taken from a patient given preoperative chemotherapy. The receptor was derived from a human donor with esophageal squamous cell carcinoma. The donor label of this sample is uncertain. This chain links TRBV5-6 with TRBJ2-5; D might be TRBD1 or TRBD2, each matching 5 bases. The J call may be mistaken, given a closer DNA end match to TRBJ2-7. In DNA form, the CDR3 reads TGTGCCAGCAGCAACTGGGACCGGCGAGTTTACGAGCAGTACTTC. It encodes CASSNWDRRVYEQYF.